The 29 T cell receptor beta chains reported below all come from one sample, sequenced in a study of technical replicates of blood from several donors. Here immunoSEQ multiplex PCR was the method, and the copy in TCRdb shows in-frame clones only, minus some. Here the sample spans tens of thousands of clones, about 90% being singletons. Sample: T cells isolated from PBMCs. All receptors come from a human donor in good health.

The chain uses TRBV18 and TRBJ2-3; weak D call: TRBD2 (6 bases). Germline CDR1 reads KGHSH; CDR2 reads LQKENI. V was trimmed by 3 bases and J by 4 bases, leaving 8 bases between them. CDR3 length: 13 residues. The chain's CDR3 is CASSPPGADTQYF. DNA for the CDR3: TGTGCCAGCTCACCGCCGGGGGCAGATACGCAGTATTTT. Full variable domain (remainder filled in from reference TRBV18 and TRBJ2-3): NAGVMQNPRHLVRRRGQEARLRCSPMKGHSHVYWYRQLPEEGLKFMVYLQKENIIDESGMPKERFSAEFPKEGPSILRIQQVVRGDSAAYFCASSPPGADTQYFGPGTRLTVL.

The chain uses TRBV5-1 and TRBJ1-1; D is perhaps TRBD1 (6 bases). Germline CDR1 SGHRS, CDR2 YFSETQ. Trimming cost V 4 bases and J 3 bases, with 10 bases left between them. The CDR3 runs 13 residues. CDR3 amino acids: CASSARTDTEAFF. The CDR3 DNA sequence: TGCGCCAGCAGCGCCCGGACAGACACTGAAGCTTTCTTT.

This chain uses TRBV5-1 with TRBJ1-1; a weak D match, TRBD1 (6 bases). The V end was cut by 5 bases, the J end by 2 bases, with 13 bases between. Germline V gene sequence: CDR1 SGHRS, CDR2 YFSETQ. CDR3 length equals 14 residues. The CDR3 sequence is CASRPQGPNTEAFF. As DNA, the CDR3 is TGCGCCAGCAGACCACAGGGTCCTAACACTGAAGCTTTCTTT.

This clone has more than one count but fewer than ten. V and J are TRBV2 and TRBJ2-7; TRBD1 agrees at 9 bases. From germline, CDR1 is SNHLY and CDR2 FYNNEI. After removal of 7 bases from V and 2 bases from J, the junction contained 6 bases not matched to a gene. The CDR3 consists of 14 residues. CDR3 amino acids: CASTAGQGPYEQYF. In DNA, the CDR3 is TGTGCCAGCACCGCGGGACAGGGTCCCTACGAGCAGTACTTC.

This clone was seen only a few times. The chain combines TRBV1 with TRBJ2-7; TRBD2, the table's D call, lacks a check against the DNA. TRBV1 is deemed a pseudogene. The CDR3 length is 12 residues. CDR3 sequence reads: CTSSPGLSEQYF. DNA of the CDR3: TGCACCAGCAGCCCGGGACTATCGGAGCAGTACTTC.

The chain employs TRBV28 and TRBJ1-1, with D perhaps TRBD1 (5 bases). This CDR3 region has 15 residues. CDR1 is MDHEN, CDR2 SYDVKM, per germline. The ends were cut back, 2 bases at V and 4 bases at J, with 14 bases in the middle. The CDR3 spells CASSLEPQVGTEAFF. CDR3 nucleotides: TGTGCCAGCAGTTTAGAACCACAGGTAGGCACTGAAGCTTTCTTT.

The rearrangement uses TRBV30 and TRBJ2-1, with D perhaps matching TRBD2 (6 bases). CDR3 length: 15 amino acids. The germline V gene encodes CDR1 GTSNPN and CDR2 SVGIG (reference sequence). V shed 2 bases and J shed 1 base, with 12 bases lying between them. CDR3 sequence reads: CAWSMAGSSYNEQFF. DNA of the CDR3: TGTGCCTGGAGTATGGCGGGGAGTTCCTACAATGAGCAGTTCTTC.

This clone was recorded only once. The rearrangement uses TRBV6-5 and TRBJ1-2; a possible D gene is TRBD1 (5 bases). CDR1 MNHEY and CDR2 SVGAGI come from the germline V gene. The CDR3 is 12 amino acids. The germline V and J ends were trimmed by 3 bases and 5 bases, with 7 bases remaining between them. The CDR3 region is CASSYRGYGYTF. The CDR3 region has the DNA TGTGCCAGCAGTTATAGGGGATATGGCTACACCTTC.

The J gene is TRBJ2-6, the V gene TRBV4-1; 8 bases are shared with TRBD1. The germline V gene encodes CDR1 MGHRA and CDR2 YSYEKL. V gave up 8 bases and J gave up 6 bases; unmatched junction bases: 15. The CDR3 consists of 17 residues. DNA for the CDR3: TGCGCCAGCGGTTCGGGGACAGGCGGTTTTTTGGCCAACGTCCTGACTTTC. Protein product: CASGSGTGGFLANVLTF.

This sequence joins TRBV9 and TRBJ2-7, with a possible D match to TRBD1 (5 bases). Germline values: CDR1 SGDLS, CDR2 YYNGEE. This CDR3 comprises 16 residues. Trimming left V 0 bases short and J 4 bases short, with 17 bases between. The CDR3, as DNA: TGTGCCAGCAGCGTAGGATTGGGCAGGGTGAGGTACGAGCAGTACTTC. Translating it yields CASSVGLGRVRYEQYF.

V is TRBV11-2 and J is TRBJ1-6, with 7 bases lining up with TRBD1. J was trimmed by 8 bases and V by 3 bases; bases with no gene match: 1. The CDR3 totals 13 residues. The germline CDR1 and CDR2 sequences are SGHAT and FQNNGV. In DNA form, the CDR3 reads TGTGCCAGCAGCTTGGACAGGTATTCACCCCTCCACTTT. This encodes CASSLDRYSPLHF.

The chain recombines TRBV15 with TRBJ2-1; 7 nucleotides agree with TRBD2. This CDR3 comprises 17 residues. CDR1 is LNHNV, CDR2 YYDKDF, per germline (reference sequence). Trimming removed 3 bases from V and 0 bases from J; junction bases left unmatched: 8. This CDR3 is CATSSLSLASSYNEQFF. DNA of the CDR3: TGTGCCACCAGCAGTCTGTCACTAGCGAGCTCCTACAATGAGCAGTTCTTC.

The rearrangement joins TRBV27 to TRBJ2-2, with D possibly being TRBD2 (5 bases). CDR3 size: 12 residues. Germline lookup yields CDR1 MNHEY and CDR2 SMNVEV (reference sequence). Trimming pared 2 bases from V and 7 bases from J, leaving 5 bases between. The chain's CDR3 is CASSLRGGELFF. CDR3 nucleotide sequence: TGTGCCAGCAGTTTACGGGGCGGGGAGCTGTTTTTT.

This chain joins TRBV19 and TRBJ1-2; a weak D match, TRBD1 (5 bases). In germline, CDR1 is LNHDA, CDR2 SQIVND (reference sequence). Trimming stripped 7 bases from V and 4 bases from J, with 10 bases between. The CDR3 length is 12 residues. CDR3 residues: CASKEGSYGYTF. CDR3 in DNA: TGTGCCAGTAAGGAGGGGAGCTATGGCTACACCTTC.

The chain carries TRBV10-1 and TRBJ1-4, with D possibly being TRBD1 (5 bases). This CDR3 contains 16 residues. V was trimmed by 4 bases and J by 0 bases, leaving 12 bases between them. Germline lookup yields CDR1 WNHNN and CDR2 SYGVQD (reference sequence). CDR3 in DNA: TGCGCCAGCAGTGTTGGAGGGACCACAACTAATGAAAAACTGTTTTTT. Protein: CASSVGGTTTNEKLFF.

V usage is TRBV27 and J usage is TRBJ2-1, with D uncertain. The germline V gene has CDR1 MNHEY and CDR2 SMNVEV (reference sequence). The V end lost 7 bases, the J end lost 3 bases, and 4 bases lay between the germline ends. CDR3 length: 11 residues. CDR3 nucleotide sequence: TGTGCCAGCAAGCACTACAATGAGCAGTTCTTC. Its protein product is CASKHYNEQFF.

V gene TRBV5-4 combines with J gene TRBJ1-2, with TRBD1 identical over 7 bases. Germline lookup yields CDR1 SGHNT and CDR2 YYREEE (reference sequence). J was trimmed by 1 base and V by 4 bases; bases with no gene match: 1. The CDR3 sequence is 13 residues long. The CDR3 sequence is CASSRDSNYGYTF. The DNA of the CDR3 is TGTGCCAGCAGCAGGGACAGTAACTATGGCTACACCTTC. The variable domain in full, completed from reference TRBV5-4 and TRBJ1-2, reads ETGVTQSPTHLIKTRGQQVTLRCSSQSGHNTVSWYQQALGQGPQFIFQYYREEENGRGNFPPRFSGLQFPNYSSELNVNALELDDSALYLCASSRDSNYGYTFGSGTRLTVV.

The chain's CDR3 is CASSLQLERELTDTQYF. The CDR3 nucleotides read TGTGCCAGCAGCTTACAGTTGGAGCGCGAGCTCACAGATACGCAGTATTTT. This chain links TRBV7-6 with TRBJ2-3; D not resolved. The CDR3 loop spans 17 amino acids. Germline V gene data show CDR1 as SGHVS and CDR2 as FNYEAQ. The germline V and J ends were trimmed by 2 bases and 2 bases, with 17 bases remaining between them. Supplemented by reference TRBV7-6 and TRBJ2-3, the full variable domain reads GAGVSQSPRYKVTKRGQDVALRCDPISGHVSLYWYRQALGQGPEFLTYFNYEAQQDKSGLPNDRFSAERPEGSISTLTIQRTEQRDSAMYRCASSLQLERELTDTQYFGPGTRLTVL.

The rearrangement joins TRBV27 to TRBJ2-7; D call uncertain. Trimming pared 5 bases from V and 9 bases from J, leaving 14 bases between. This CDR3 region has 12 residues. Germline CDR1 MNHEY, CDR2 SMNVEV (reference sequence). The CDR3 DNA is TGTGCCAGCAGTCCCTTTGGAGTCGTGCAGTACTTC. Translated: CASSPFGVVQYF.

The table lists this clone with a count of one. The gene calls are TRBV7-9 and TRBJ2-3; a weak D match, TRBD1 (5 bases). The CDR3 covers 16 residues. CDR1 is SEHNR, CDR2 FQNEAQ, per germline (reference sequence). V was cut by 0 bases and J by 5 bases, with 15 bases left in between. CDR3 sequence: CASSLAAGNERDTQYF. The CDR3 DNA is TGTGCCAGCAGCTTAGCAGCAGGGAATGAGAGAGATACGCAGTATTTT.

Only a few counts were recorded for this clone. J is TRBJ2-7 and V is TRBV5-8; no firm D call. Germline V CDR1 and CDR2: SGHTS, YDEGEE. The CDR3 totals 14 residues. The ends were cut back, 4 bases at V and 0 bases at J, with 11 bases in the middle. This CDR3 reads CASSTFSNSYEQYF. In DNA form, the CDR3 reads TGTGCCAGCAGCACCTTTTCTAACTCCTACGAGCAGTACTTC.

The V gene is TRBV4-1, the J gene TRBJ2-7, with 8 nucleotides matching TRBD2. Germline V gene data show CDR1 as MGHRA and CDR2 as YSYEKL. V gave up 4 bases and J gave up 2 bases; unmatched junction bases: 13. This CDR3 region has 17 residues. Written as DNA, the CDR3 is TGCGCCAGCAGCCGCCAGGGACTAGTTCGGTTAGCCTACGAGCAGTACTTC. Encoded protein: CASSRQGLVRLAYEQYF.

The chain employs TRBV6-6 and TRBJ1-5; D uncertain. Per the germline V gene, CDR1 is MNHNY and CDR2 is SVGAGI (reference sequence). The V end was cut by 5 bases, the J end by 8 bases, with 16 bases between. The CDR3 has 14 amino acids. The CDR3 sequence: CASSPGRTEEPQHF. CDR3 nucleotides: TGTGCCAGCAGTCCCGGACGGACTGAGGAGCCCCAGCATTTT.

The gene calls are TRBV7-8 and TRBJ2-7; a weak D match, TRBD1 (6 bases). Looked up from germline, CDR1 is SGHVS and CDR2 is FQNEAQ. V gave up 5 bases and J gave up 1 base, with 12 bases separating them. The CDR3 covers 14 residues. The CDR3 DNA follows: TGTGCCAGCAGCCCCGGGACATCGTCCTACGAGCAGTACTTC. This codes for CASSPGTSSYEQYF.

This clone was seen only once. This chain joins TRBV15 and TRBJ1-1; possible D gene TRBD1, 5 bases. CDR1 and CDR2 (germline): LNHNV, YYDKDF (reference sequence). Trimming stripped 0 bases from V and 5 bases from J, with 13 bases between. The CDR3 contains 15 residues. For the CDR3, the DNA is TGTGCCACCAGCAGAGATCCCACGCGGGGGACTGAAGCTTTCTTT. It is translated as CATSRDPTRGTEAFF.

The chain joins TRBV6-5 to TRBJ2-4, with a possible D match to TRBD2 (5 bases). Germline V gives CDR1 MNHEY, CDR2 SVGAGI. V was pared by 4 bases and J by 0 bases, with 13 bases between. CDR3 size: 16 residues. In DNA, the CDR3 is TGTGCCAGCAGTTCGGGGAAGAGGATAGCCAAAAACATTCAGTACTTC. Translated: CASSSGKRIAKNIQYF.

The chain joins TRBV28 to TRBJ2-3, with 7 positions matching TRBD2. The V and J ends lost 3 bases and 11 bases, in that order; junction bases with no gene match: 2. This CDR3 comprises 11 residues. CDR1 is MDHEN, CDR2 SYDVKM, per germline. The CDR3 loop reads CASSFPGGQYF. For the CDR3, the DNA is TGTGCCAGCAGTTTCCCGGGGGGGCAGTATTTT.

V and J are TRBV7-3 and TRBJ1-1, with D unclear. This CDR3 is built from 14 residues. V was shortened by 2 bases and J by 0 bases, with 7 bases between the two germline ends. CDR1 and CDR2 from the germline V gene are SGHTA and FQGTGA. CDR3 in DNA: TGTGCCAGCAGCTTAGGGCCGTTGAACACTGAAGCTTTCTTT. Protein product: CASSLGPLNTEAFF.

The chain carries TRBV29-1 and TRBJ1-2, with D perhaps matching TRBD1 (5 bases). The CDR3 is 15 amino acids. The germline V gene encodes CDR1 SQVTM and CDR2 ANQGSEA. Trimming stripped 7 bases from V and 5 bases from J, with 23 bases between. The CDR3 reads CSAEGRDTSLYGYTF. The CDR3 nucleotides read TGCAGCGCGGAGGGGCGAGACACGTCGCTATATGGCTACACCTTC.